One sample yielded the 2 T cell receptor beta chains listed below, sequenced in a study of blood T cell repertoires in COVID-19. TCRdb keeps only in-frame clones here, not all; method: immunoSEQ multiplex PCR. The table shows about 93,000 clones, with over 85% occurring only once. The sequenced sample was peripheral blood. These receptors were taken from a man aged 50-59 years with acute or convalescent COVID-19.

The gene calls are TRBV18 and TRBJ2-3; D not certain. The CDR3 covers 14 residues. Germline V gives CDR1 KGHSH, CDR2 LQKENI. Between the trimmed V and J ends, which lost 2 bases and 0 bases, there was a span of 6 bases. CDR3 in amino acids: CASSPSRSTDTQYF. The CDR3 DNA sequence: TGTGCCAGCTCACCATCGCGGAGCACAGATACGCAGTATTTT.

The DNA for the CDR3 is TGTGCCAGCACCGTCGGGGTCCCAAATTCACCCCTCCACTTT. As protein: CASTVGVPNSPLHF. This rearrangement joins TRBV25-1 to TRBJ1-6; D unresolved. The CDR3 covers 14 residues. Germline V CDR1 and CDR2: MGHDK, SYGVNS. The germline V and J ends were trimmed by 7 bases and 7 bases, with 14 bases remaining between them.